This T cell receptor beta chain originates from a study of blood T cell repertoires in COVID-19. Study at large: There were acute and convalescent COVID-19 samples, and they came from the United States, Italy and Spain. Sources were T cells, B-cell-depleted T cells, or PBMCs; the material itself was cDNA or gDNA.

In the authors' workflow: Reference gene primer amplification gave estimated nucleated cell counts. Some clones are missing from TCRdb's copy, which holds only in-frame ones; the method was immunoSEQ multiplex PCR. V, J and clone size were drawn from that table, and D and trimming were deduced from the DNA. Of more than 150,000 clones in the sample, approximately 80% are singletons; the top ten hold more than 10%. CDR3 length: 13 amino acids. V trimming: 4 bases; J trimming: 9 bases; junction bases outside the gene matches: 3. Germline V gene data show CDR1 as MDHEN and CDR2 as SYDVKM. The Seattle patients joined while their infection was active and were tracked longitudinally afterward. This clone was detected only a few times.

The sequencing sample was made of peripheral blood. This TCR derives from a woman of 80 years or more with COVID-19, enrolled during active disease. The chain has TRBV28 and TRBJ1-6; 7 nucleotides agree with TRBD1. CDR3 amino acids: CASSYRQGSPLHF. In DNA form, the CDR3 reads TGTGCCAGCAGTTACCGACAGGGTTCACCCCTCCACTTT.